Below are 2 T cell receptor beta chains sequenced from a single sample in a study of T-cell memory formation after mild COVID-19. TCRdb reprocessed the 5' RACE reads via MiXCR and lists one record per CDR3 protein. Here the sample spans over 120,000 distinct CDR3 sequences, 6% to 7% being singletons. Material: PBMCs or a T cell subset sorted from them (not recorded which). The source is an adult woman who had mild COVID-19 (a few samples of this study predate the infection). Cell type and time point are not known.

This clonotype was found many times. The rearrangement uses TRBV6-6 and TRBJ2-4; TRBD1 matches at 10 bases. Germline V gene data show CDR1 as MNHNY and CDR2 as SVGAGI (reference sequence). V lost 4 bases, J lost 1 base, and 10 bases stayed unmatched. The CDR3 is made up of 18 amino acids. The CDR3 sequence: CASSSGTGVRRAKNIQYF. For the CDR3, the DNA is TGTGCCAGCAGTTCCGGGACAGGGGTCCGAAGGGCCAAAAACATTCAGTACTTC.

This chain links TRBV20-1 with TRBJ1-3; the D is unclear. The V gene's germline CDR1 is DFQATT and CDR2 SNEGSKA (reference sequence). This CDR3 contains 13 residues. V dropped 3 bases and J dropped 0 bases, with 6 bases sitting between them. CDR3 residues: CSASRDSGNTIYF. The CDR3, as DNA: TGCAGTGCTAGTCGTGACTCTGGAAACACCATATATTTT.